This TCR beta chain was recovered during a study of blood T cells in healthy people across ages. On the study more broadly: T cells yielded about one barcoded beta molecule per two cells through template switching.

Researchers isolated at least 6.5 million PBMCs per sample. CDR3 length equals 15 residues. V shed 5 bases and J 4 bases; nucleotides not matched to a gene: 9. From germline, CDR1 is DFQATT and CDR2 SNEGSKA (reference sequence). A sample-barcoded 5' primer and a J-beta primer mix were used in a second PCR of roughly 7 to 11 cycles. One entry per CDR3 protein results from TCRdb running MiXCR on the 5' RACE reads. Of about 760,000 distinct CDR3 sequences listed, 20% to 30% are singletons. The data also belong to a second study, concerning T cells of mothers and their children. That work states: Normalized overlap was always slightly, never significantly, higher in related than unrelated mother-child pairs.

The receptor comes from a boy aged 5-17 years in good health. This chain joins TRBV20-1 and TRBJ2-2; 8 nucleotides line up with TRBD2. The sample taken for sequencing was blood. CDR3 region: CSARLAGRVTGELFF. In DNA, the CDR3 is TGCAGTGCTCGCTTAGCGGGGAGGGTCACCGGGGAGCTGTTTTTT.